The T cell receptor beta chain under discussion was sequenced for a study of T cells in Graves' hyperthyroidism and ophthalmopathy. Study-wide findings and caveats: In the blood, most expanded thyroid clonotypes above 0.001 appeared as well.

The CDR3 loop spans 13 amino acids. In germline, CDR1 is MNHEY, CDR2 SVGAGI. Trimming removed 2 bases at V and 4 bases at J, with 8 bases between. Lactation, pregnancy, other autoimmune disease or uncontrolled infection led to exclusion of patients. Diagnoses were made from clinical symptoms, serum measures (thyroxine and TRAb), thyroid ultrasound and orbital computed tomography. TCR beta CDR3 region amplification was performed from RNA transcripts. Researchers ran a first-round RT-PCR on the TCR CDR3 using the HTBI primer set. TCRdb itself ran the multiplex PCR reads through MiXCR, one entry per CDR3 protein. The sample shows 450,000 to 650,000 distinct CDR3 sequences, 20% of them seen only once. This clonotype was detected only a few times. No antigen is known for it.

The rearrangement joins TRBV6-5 to TRBJ1-1; D unclear. Material for sequencing was blood. The origin of this receptor is a man younger than 30 with Graves' hyperthyroidism. The chain's CDR3 is CASSYGRITEAFF. In DNA, the CDR3 is TGTGCCAGCAGTTACGGTCGTATCACTGAAGCTTTCTTT.